This is a list of T cell receptor beta chains from one sample in a study of cytomegalovirus exposure and HLA in healthy donors. Sequenced by immunoSEQ multiplex PCR; TCRdb stores in-frame clones only, minus some. The table shows more than 100,000 clones, with approximately 87% occurring only once. Sequences were obtained from PBMCs. The receptor set was obtained from a man aged 40-55 years in good health and CMV-seronegative. CDR3s leave out the opening cysteine and the closing phenylalanine or tryptophan. A D gene is named only where the DNA matches it firmly. Clone size appears in some rows only: once, few, many, or a class for an expanded clone.

size	D	V	length	J	CDR3
.	.	TRBV4-2	10	TRBJ2-2	ASSHYTGELF
.	TRBD2	TRBV9	13	TRBJ2-1	ASSVELAGGNEQF
.	TRBD1	TRBV5-1	13	TRBJ1-2	ASSRPGTGGDGYT
.	.	TRBV29-1	10	TRBJ2-3	SVGEVTDTQY
few	TRBD1	TRBV19	15	TRBJ2-6	ASTTTGGSSGANVLT
once	TRBD2	TRBV7-9	15	TRBJ2-5	ASSLASSGGAWETQY
.	.	TRBV10-3	17	TRBJ2-6	AISGGKYRFSSGANVLT
.	TRBD2	TRBV19	13	TRBJ2-1	ASSISTSPYNEQF
.	TRBD1	TRBV4-3	14	TRBJ1-6	ASSQDWDRANSPLH
.	TRBD2	TRBV28	13	TRBJ2-1	ASSFTSGSIYEQF
.	.	TRBV13	12	TRBJ2-5	ASSSYLAQETQY
.	.	TRBV5-1	13	TRBJ1-6	ASSLTNTGNSPLH
.	.	TRBV6-6	14	TRBJ2-2	ASSYLTGEASGELF